This T cell receptor beta chain was obtained from a study of CD8 T cells in ankylosing spondylitis. Deletions cut 6 bases from V and 1 base from J, with 14 bases between. CDR3 length: 14 residues. Germline loops: CDR1 DFQATT, CDR2 SNEGSKA (reference sequence). TCRdb itself ran the 5' RACE reads through MiXCR, one entry per CDR3 protein. In the table there are just under 350,000 distinct CDR3 sequences, 14% to 15% of which are singletons. This clonotype has just a few counts. This TCR came from a male donor with ankylosing spondylitis or in good health (not recorded which). Sequencing used blood, either unsorted or a sorted T cell fraction (not recorded which). The rearrangement joins TRBV20-1 to TRBJ2-3; D might be TRBD1 (6 bases). In DNA, the CDR3 is TGCAGTGCCACAGCCCCAGGGGGCACAGATACGCAGTATTTT. It specifies CSATAPGGTDTQYF.